The 15 T cell receptor beta chains in this list originate from one sample, sequenced in a study of CD4+ T cells in melanoma. Generated by immunoSEQ multiplex PCR, the TCRdb table keeps only in-frame clones and is missing some. The sample consists of 90,000 to 130,000 clones, approximately 92% of them appearing once. The sequenced sample was peripheral blood. The receptors stem from a human donor with melanoma.

In its sample, this clone was seen once. The chain employs TRBV5-1 and TRBJ1-2; TRBD1 is a possible D gene (6 bases). Germline loops: CDR1 SGHRS, CDR2 YFSETQ. V lost 3 bases and J 5 bases, leaving 17 bases between the germline ends. CDR3 length equals 15 residues. For the CDR3, the DNA is TGCGCCAGCAGCTCGGGACATATGACTCCTTATGGCTACACCTTC. It yields the protein CASSSGHMTPYGYTF. Using reference TRBV5-1 and TRBJ1-2 for the parts outside the CDR3, the full variable domain is KAGVTQTPRYLIKTRGQQVTLSCSPISGHRSVSWYQQTPGQGLQFLFEYFSETQRNKGNFPGRFSGRQFSNSRSEMNVSTLELGDSALYLCASSSGHMTPYGYTFGSGTRLTVV.

This chain links TRBV5-4 with TRBJ2-4; D may match TRBD1 or TRBD2 (5 bases each). This CDR3 region has 14 residues. Germline V gives CDR1 SGHNT, CDR2 YYREEE (reference sequence). V lost 0 bases to trimming and J lost 2 bases, with 6 bases between them. The CDR3 here is CASSLGGTKNIQYF. For the CDR3, the DNA is TGTGCCAGCAGCTTGGGGGGGACCAAAAACATTCAGTACTTC.

V gene TRBV9 combines with J gene TRBJ2-5; D uncertain. Germline lookup yields CDR1 SGDLS and CDR2 YYNGEE. Trimming removed 0 bases from V and 3 bases from J, with 3 bases in between. CDR3 length equals 12 residues. In nucleotides, the CDR3 is TGTGCCAGCAGCGTAGCGGAAGAGACCCAGTACTTC. Its translation: CASSVAEETQYF.

This clone has a single count. V is TRBV9 and J is TRBJ2-1; 7 bases line up with TRBD2. CDR1 SGDLS and CDR2 YYNGEE come from the germline V gene. The J segment lost 14 bases and the V segment lost 0 bases, leaving 20 bases of the junction unmatched. This CDR3 has 17 amino acids. CDR3 DNA: TGTGCCAGCAGCGTAGGGTCGGGGGGAACTAGCGACCCGGTGAAGTTCTTC. Translation: CASSVGSGGTSDPVKFF.

This clone was detected once. The genes are TRBV25-1 and TRBJ1-4, with 8 bases lining up with TRBD1. The CDR3 spans 14 residues. The V gene end was trimmed by 3 bases and the J gene end by 10 bases; junction bases not matched to a gene: 7. Germline V gene sequence: CDR1 MGHDK, CDR2 SYGVNS. As DNA, the CDR3 is TGTGCCAGCAGTGAGGATGACAGGGGAGGAAAACTGTTTTTT. Its protein product is CASSEDDRGGKLFF.

This chain links TRBV9 with TRBJ2-1; TRBD1 matches 7 bases. Germline values: CDR1 SGDLS, CDR2 YYNGEE. The V and J ends lost 5 bases and 7 bases, in that order; junction bases with no gene match: 12. This CDR3 is built from 15 residues. The CDR3 sequence is CASRPQGIEGNEQFF. CDR3 DNA: TGTGCCAGCAGACCACAGGGGATAGAGGGGAATGAGCAGTTCTTC.

This rearrangement joins TRBV7-3 to TRBJ1-2, with D perhaps TRBD1 (6 bases). Trimming removed 5 bases from V and 4 bases from J, with 14 bases in between. There are 14 residues in the CDR3. Germline CDR1 reads SGHTA; CDR2 reads FQGTGA. This chain's CDR3 is CASSARGGFYGYTF. CDR3 bases: TGTGCCAGCAGCGCACGTGGGGGCTTCTATGGCTACACCTTC.

The chain carries TRBV4-3 and TRBJ2-2, with D uncertain. Trimming left V 1 base short and J 7 bases short, with 10 bases between. The CDR3 has 14 amino acids. Germline V lookup: CDR1 LGHNA, CDR2 YSLEER. Here the CDR3 DNA reads TGCGCCAGCAGCCAAGTCGTAAACGTCGGGGAGCTGTTTTTT. Encoded protein: CASSQVVNVGELFF.

The chain joins TRBV2 to TRBJ1-1; TRBD1 matches 7 bases. V lost 10 bases, J lost 1 base, and 9 bases stayed unmatched. CDR3 size: 14 residues. Germline lookup yields CDR1 SNHLY and CDR2 FYNNEI. CDR3 sequence (DNA): TGTGCCACTCACCGAGGGGGCGCGAACACTGAAGCTTTCTTT. It codes for CATHRGGANTEAFF.

This rearrangement joins TRBV28 to TRBJ2-2; TRBD2 might be the D (6 bases). The length of the CDR3 is 19 residues. The V gene lost 7 bases and the J gene lost 3 bases, with 27 bases spanning the gap. Germline CDR1 MDHEN, CDR2 SYDVKM. CDR3 nucleotides: TGTGCCAGCACCCCCAGACCGGGACGTTTAGCGGTACACACCGGGGAGCTGTTTTTT. Amino acids: CASTPRPGRLAVHTGELFF.

V and J are TRBV6-5 and TRBJ2-5; 12 bases line up with TRBD2. CDR1 and CDR2 (germline): MNHEY, SVGAGI. The V segment lost 7 bases and the J segment 0 bases; nucleotides outside the gene matches: 3. There are 15 residues in the CDR3. The CDR3 sequence is CASKTSGGYQETQYF. The CDR3 DNA is TGTGCCAGCAAAACTAGCGGGGGGTACCAAGAGACCCAGTACTTC.

The V call is TRBV19, the J call TRBJ2-2, with 11 bases matching TRBD2. The germline V gene has CDR1 LNHDA and CDR2 SQIVND (reference sequence). V lost 7 bases and J lost 2; bases outside the gene matches: 3. The CDR3 sequence is 15 residues long. CDR3 nucleotides: TGTGCCAGTAATAGCGGGGGGGCCAACACCGGGGAGCTGTTTTTT. Its translation: CASNSGGANTGELFF.

This chain connects TRBV2 to TRBJ2-7; TRBD1 is a possible D gene (5 bases). Trimming stripped 3 bases from V and 5 bases from J, with 11 bases between. CDR1 and CDR2 from the germline V gene are SNHLY and FYNNEI. The CDR3 sequence is 13 residues long. For the CDR3, the DNA is TGTGCCAGCAGTGACAGGGTTTCCCACGAGCAGTACTTC. It encodes CASSDRVSHEQYF.

The gene calls are TRBV25-1 and TRBJ1-2; TRBD1 agrees at 8 bases. Germline assignment: CDR1 MGHDK and CDR2 SYGVNS. This CDR3 has 14 residues. The V segment lost 3 bases and the J segment 4 bases; nucleotides outside the gene matches: 4. CDR3 DNA sequence: TGTGCCAGCAGTGACCAGGGGGCCCCCTATGGCTACACCTTC. Translating gives CASSDQGAPYGYTF.

The CDR3 nucleotides read TGTGCCAGCACCAACACAGGGTATAGCAATCAGCCCCAGCATTTT. It codes for CASTNTGYSNQPQHF. The chain uses TRBV6-6 and TRBJ1-5, with a weak D call TRBD1 (6 bases). Germline CDR1 and CDR2: MNHNY and SVGAGI (reference sequence). The CDR3 extends over 15 amino acids. V was trimmed by 7 bases and J by 0 bases, leaving 13 bases between them.